One and the same sample provided the 28 T cell receptor beta chains below, sequenced in a study of blood T cells in healthy people across ages. A J-beta primer mix and a sample-barcoded 5' primer were used in a second PCR of roughly 6 to 11 cycles. TCRdb ran MiXCR on the 5' RACE reads and lists one entry per CDR3 protein. The sample includes around 1,900,000 distinct CDR3 sequences, about 39% of them seen just once. The sequencing sample was made of blood. The receptor set was obtained from a human donor in good health.

The V and J genes are TRBV12-3 or TRBV12-4 and TRBJ1-1, with 11 bases aligning to TRBD1. V was clipped by 6 bases and J by 0 bases; unmatched bases: 6. The CDR3 consists of 16 residues. DNA of the CDR3: TGTGCCAGCAGCCTAGTGGACAGGGGGCTGAACACTGAAGCTTTCTTT. Protein: CASSLVDRGLNTEAFF.

The chain has TRBV6-2 or TRBV6-3 and TRBJ1-5; D ambiguous. Germline V gene lookup returns CDR1 MNHEY and CDR2 SVGEGT. Trimming pared 0 bases from V and 3 bases from J, leaving 9 bases between. CDR3 length: 15 amino acids. CDR3 sequence: CASSYSVPFNQPQHF. DNA of the CDR3: TGTGCCAGCAGTTACTCGGTACCATTCAATCAGCCCCAGCATTTT.

V is TRBV6-6 and J is TRBJ2-1; D is ambiguous. The CDR3 has 13 residues. The V and J ends lost 3 bases and 13 bases respectively, with 16 bases between them. Germline V gene data show CDR1 as MNHNY and CDR2 as SVGAGI (reference sequence). The CDR3 protein is CASSYTQAADQFF. Written as DNA, the CDR3 is TGTGCCAGCAGTTATACCCAGGCCGCTGATCAGTTCTTC.

This clonotype turned up a few times. The chain carries TRBV7-2 and TRBJ2-7; TRBD2 matches 7 bases. The CDR3 consists of 16 residues. Trimming cost V 5 bases and J 0 bases; bases outside gene matches: 10. CDR1 SGHTA and CDR2 FQGNSA come from the germline V gene. CDR3 sequence reads: CASSPSGVAGSYEQYF. The CDR3 DNA sequence: TGTGCCAGCAGCCCCTCGGGGGTAGCGGGCTCCTACGAGCAGTACTTC.

This clonotype has just a few counts. V usage is TRBV25-1 and J usage is TRBJ2-5; D is ambiguous. Trimming pared 4 bases from V and 4 bases from J, leaving 10 bases between. The CDR3 runs to 13 residues. The germline V gene encodes CDR1 MGHDK and CDR2 SYGVNS. Here the CDR3 DNA reads TGTGCCAGCAGTGGCGGTCCCTTAGAGACCCAGTACTTC. This codes for CASSGGPLETQYF.

The chain has TRBV7-3 and TRBJ2-2; 8 bases are a match to TRBD2. The CDR3 has 15 residues. Looked up from germline, CDR1 is SGHTA and CDR2 is FQGTGA. Trimming cost V 5 bases and J 2 bases; bases outside gene matches: 4. CDR3 residues: CASSKAGANTGELFF. Here the CDR3 DNA reads TGTGCCAGCAGCAAAGCGGGGGCAAACACCGGGGAGCTGTTTTTT.

As to this clonotype: A junction boundary mismatches the germline segment, possibly from a read error. The rearrangement uses TRBV5-5 and TRBJ1-2, with D maybe TRBD1 (6 bases). Germline values: CDR1 SGHKS, CDR2 YYEKEE (reference sequence). CDR3 length: 14 amino acids. The CDR3, as DNA: TGTGTCAGCAGCTTGAGGGACAACCCCTATGGCTACACCTTC. Encoded protein: CVSSLRDNPYGYTF. The whole variable domain, remainder taken from reference TRBV5-5 and TRBJ1-2, is DAGVTQSPTHLIKTRGQQVTLRCSPISGHKSVSWYQQVLGQGPQFIFQYYEKEERGRGNFPDRFSARQFPNYSSELNVNALLLGDSALYLCVSSLRDNPYGYTFGSGTRLTVV.

In DNA form, the CDR3 reads TGTGCCAGCAGCTTGTCGGGCCAGGGAAACTACGAGCAGTACTTC. Translating it yields CASSLSGQGNYEQYF. The V call is TRBV5-5, the J call TRBJ2-7; D may be TRBD1 (5 bases). The germline V gene has CDR1 SGHKS and CDR2 YYEKEE (reference sequence). Deletions cut 1 base from V and 3 bases from J, with 14 bases between. The CDR3 totals 15 residues. The full variable domain, its missing parts supplied by reference TRBV5-5 and TRBJ2-7, is DAGVTQSPTHLIKTRGQQVTLRCSPISGHKSVSWYQQVLGQGPQFIFQYYEKEERGRGNFPDRFSARQFPNYSSELNVNALLLGDSALYLCASSLSGQGNYEQYFGPGTRLTVT.

Remarks on this clonotype: One end of the junction fails to match germline, which may point to a read error. The CDR3 region is CASGGGGDEQVF. The CDR3 bases are TGTGCCAGCGGGGGAGGGGGCGATGAGCAGGTCTTC. The genes are TRBV12-3 or TRBV12-4 and TRBJ2-1, with D perhaps being TRBD1 or TRBD2 (7 bases each). CDR3 length equals 12 residues.

The gene calls are TRBV11-3 and TRBJ2-5; TRBD2 matches at 10 bases. Unmatched junction bases numbered 7, after V lost 5 bases and J lost 4 bases. Germline values: CDR1 SGHNT, CDR2 YENEEA. The CDR3 runs to 15 residues. The CDR3 sequence: CASSHYLAGGETQYF. The CDR3 nucleotides read TGTGCCAGCAGCCATTACTTAGCGGGGGGAGAGACCCAGTACTTC.

J is TRBJ2-1 and V is TRBV10-2, with D hard to call. From germline, CDR1 is WSHSY and CDR2 SAAADI. The CDR3 is made up of 12 amino acids. Trimming left V 6 bases short and J 8 bases short, with 11 bases between. DNA of the CDR3: TGCGCCAGCAGCGACTTCTGGTATGAGCAGTTCTTC. It encodes CASSDFWYEQFF.

About this clonotype itself: At one end the junction does not follow the germline gene, possibly because of a read error. V gene TRBV5-5 combines with J gene TRBJ2-2, with a possible D match to TRBD2 (5 bases). The CDR3 totals 12 residues. Germline CDR1 reads SGHKS; CDR2 reads YYEKEE (reference sequence). The CDR3: CASNFVTGELFF. CDR3 sequence (DNA): TGTGCCAGCAACTTCGTCACCGGGGAACTGTTTTTT. The variable domain in full, completed from reference TRBV5-5 and TRBJ2-2, reads DAGVTQSPTHLIKTRGQQVTLRCSPISGHKSVSWYQQVLGQGPQFIFQYYEKEERGRGNFPDRFSARQFPNYSSELNVNALLLGDSALYLCASNFVTGELFFGEGSRLTVL.

This clonotype was picked up many times. The CDR3 reads CASSFDRVSNEQYF. DNA for the CDR3: TGTGCCAGCAGCTTCGACAGGGTTAGCAACGAGCAGTACTTC. The V and J genes are TRBV7-2 and TRBJ2-7; 7 bases line up with TRBD1. CDR1 SGHTA and CDR2 FQGNSA come from the germline V gene. The V gene end was trimmed by 3 bases and the J gene end by 5 bases; junction bases not matched to a gene: 7. The CDR3 spans 14 residues.

As to this clonotype: Because the CDR3's place on the DNA is in doubt, the DNA is left out and the CDR3 is given as listed by TCRdb. The chain joins TRBV9 to TRBJ1-6; the DNA was not compared with TRBD1, the D call given in the table. Germline V CDR1 and CDR2: SGDLS, YYNGEE. The CDR3 is 15 residues long, ends included. CDR3: CASSVGTGTYSPPHF.

This clonotype was found a few times. The chain is built from TRBV20-1 and TRBJ1-2; D unresolved. The CDR3 contains 12 residues. In germline, CDR1 is DFQATT, CDR2 SNEGSKA (reference sequence). Trimming cost V 3 bases and J 8 bases, with 13 bases left between them. CDR3 bases: TGCAGTGCTAGGGTCTTGGCGGGGGGCTACACCTTC. This gives the protein CSARVLAGGYTF.

This clonotype was seen a handful of times. The chain uses TRBV7-2 and TRBJ1-2, with a weak D call TRBD1 (6 bases). Germline-derived CDR1 and CDR2 are SGHTA and FQGNSA. The CDR3 length is 14 residues. The V gene lost 7 bases and the J gene lost 4 bases, with 16 bases spanning the gap. CDR3 sequence (DNA): TGTGCCAGCAACCCATACAGGACAGTCTATGGCTACACCTTC. Encoded protein: CASNPYRTVYGYTF.

The rearrangement links TRBV19 to TRBJ1-5; TRBD1 might be the D (6 bases). Germline V gene data show CDR1 as LNHDA and CDR2 as SQIVND (reference sequence). The CDR3 has 12 amino acids. The germline V and J ends were trimmed by 9 bases and 4 bases, with 10 bases remaining between them. The CDR3 protein is CASLTGNQPQHF. In DNA, the CDR3 is TGTGCCAGCCTCACAGGGAATCAGCCCCAGCATTTT. The entire variable domain, with the rest obtained from reference TRBV19 and TRBJ1-5, is as follows: DGGITQSPKYLFRKEGQNVTLSCEQNLNHDAMYWYRQDPGQGLRLIYYSQIVNDFQKGDIAEGYSVSREKKESFPLTVTSAQKNPTAFYLCASLTGNQPQHFGDGTRLSIL.

This chain uses TRBV29-1 with TRBJ1-2, with D tentatively TRBD1 (5 bases). This CDR3 has 14 residues. Trimming removed 1 base from V and 7 bases from J, with 16 bases in between. Germline V gene sequence: CDR1 SQVTM, CDR2 ANQGSEA. The DNA of the CDR3 is TGCAGCGTTGAAGCCGGGACTCCGGAGGCTGGCTACACCTTC. Translating it yields CSVEAGTPEAGYTF.

This chain connects TRBV6-1 to TRBJ1-6; D is undetermined. V lost 1 base to trimming and J lost 7 bases, with 14 bases between them. Per germline, CDR1 MNHNS and CDR2 SASEGT. The length of the CDR3 is 16 residues. The chain's CDR3 is CASSEGTPLGNSPLHF. The DNA for the CDR3 is TGTGCCAGCAGTGAAGGGACTCCCCTTGGCAATTCACCCCTCCACTTT.

V and J are TRBV5-1 and TRBJ2-7, with D perhaps being TRBD1 or TRBD2 (5 bases each). This CDR3 spans 15 amino acids. V gave up 5 bases and J gave up 2 bases, with 17 bases separating them. Germline V gene sequence: CDR1 SGHRS, CDR2 YFSETQ. CDR3 sequence reads: CASSQSGAGTYEQYF. The CDR3 DNA follows: TGCGCCAGCAGTCAAAGCGGAGCAGGGACCTACGAGCAGTACTTC. The variable domain in full, completed from reference TRBV5-1 and TRBJ2-7, reads KAGVTQTPRYLIKTRGQQVTLSCSPISGHRSVSWYQQTPGQGLQFLFEYFSETQRNKGNFPGRFSGRQFSNSRSEMNVSTLELGDSALYLCASSQSGAGTYEQYFGPGTRLTVT.

V gene TRBV7-3 combines with J gene TRBJ2-1; the D is unclear. CDR1 SGHTA and CDR2 FQGTGA come from the germline V gene. The CDR3 length is 15 residues. Trimming left V 5 bases short and J 0 bases short, with 11 bases between. This CDR3 reads CASSPEISSYNEQFF. CDR3 DNA sequence: TGTGCCAGCAGCCCCGAGATAAGCTCCTACAATGAGCAGTTCTTC.

The chain links TRBV7-9 to TRBJ2-1; no clear D. CDR1 SEHNR and CDR2 FQNEAQ come from the germline V gene (reference sequence). The CDR3 is made up of 16 amino acids. Trimming removed 5 bases at V and 10 bases at J, with 24 bases between. CDR3 bases: TGTGCCAGCAGCACATTATGGGTGGTGGACGAGATGGAGCAGTTCTTC. This codes for CASSTLWVVDEMEQFF.

The chain joins TRBV25-1 to TRBJ1-5; D may be TRBD1 (5 bases). Germline V gene lookup returns CDR1 MGHDK and CDR2 SYGVNS. V was clipped by 5 bases and J by 3 bases, with 8 bases between them. The CDR3 runs 13 residues. The CDR3 spells CASSTGYNQPQHF. As DNA, the CDR3 is TGTGCCAGCAGTACAGGTTACAATCAGCCCCAGCATTTT. Drawing the rest from reference TRBV25-1 and TRBJ1-5, the complete variable domain is EADIYQTPRYLVIGTGKKITLECSQTMGHDKMYWYQQDPGMELHLIHYSYGVNSTEKGDLSSESTVSRIRTEHFPLTLESARPSHTSQYLCASSTGYNQPQHFGDGTRLSIL.

CDR3 nucleotides: TGCGCCAGCAGCCAAGGACGGGCGGCCCTCTATGGCTACACCTTC. This codes for CASSQGRAALYGYTF. V gene TRBV4-3 combines with J gene TRBJ1-2; D gene uncertain. Germline CDR1 is LGHNA and CDR2 is YSLEER. This CDR3 has 15 amino acids. V dropped 1 base and J dropped 4 bases, with 13 bases sitting between them.

This clonotype was found a few times. The chain uses TRBV20-1 and TRBJ1-5, with D unresolved. Germline V CDR1 and CDR2: DFQATT, SNEGSKA (reference sequence). Trimming cost V 0 bases and J 0 bases, with 12 bases left between them. The CDR3 has 16 residues. The chain's CDR3 is CSAREFGGNSNQPQHF. Written as DNA, the CDR3 is TGCAGTGCTAGAGAGTTCGGAGGAAATAGCAATCAGCCCCAGCATTTT.

V and J are TRBV7-8 and TRBJ2-7; D is ambiguous. CDR1 is SGHVS and CDR2 is FQNEAQ in the germline V gene. Trimming pared 5 bases from V and 2 bases from J, leaving 16 bases between. This CDR3 is built from 15 residues. This CDR3 is CASSPSERRTYEQYF. The DNA for the CDR3 is TGTGCCAGCAGCCCCTCGGAACGGCGAACCTACGAGCAGTACTTC.

The genes are TRBV4-2 and TRBJ1-2; 12 nucleotides agree with TRBD1. The CDR3 extends over 16 amino acids. J lost 6 bases, V lost 3 bases, and 8 bases had no gene match. CDR1 is LGHNA, CDR2 YNFKEQ, per germline. CDR3 sequence: CASSQEPGQGADGYTF. Here the CDR3 DNA reads TGTGCCAGCAGCCAGGAGCCGGGACAGGGGGCGGATGGCTACACCTTC.

The rearrangement links TRBV7-9 to TRBJ1-2, with 10 positions matching TRBD1. From germline, CDR1 is SEHNR and CDR2 FQNEAQ (reference sequence). V dropped 1 base and J dropped 8; count of bases not matched to a gene: 4. This CDR3 has 14 residues. As DNA, the CDR3 is TGTGCCAGCAGCTTAGAGCTGGGACAGGGGGGCTACACCTTC. It yields the protein CASSLELGQGGYTF.